This T cell receptor beta chain derives from a study of CD8 T cells in ankylosing spondylitis. MiXCR, applied by TCRdb to the 5' RACE reads, yields one record per CDR3 protein. The sample has fewer than 200,000 distinct CDR3 sequences, approximately 9.9% seen once. This clonotype was detected a few times. CDR1 and CDR2 (germline): MNHNS, SASEGT. The length of the CDR3 is 15 residues. Trimming took off 7 bases at V and 10 bases at J, with 23 bases between the two ends. The TCR comes from a female donor with ankylosing spondylitis or in good health (not recorded which). The rearrangement uses TRBV6-1 and TRBJ2-1; tentatively, D is TRBD1 or TRBD2 (5 bases each). The material sequenced was blood, either unsorted or a sorted T cell fraction (not recorded which). CDR3 sequence (DNA): TGTGCCAGCACCATATTAGGGGCCCCAGGAGGAGAGCAGTTCTTC. Amino acids: CASTILGAPGGEQFF.